This entry concerns a single T cell receptor beta chain. The sample is drawn from a study of T cell changes during pregnancy in multiple sclerosis. Sequencing was performed with immunoSEQ multiplex PCR; in TCRdb, only in-frame clones are kept and a portion is missing. The sample carries approximately 17,000 clones, roughly 96% recorded once. The CDR3 covers 15 residues. CDR1 and CDR2 from the germline V gene are SGHKS and YYEKEE (reference sequence). V lost 1 base and J lost 1, with 12 bases in between. The chain uses TRBV5-5 and TRBJ2-7; tentatively, D is TRBD1 (5 bases). The TCR comes from a female donor with multiple sclerosis, enrolled in a pregnancy study. Sequencing used peripheral blood, obtained in the third trimester of pregnancy. This CDR3 is CASSLLGQGSYEQYF. The CDR3 DNA reads TGTGCCAGCAGCTTGTTGGGGCAGGGATCCTACGAGCAGTACTTC.